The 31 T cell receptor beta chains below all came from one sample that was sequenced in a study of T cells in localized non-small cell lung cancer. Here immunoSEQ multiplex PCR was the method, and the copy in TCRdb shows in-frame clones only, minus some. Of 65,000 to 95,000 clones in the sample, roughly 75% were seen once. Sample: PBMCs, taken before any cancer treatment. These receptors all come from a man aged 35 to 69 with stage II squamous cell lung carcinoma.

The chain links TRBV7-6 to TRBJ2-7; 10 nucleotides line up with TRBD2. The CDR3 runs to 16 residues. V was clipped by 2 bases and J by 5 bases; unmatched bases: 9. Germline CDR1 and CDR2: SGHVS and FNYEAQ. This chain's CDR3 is CASSLTAGGSINEQYF. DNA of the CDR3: TGTGCCAGCAGCTTAACAGCGGGAGGGAGCATCAACGAGCAGTACTTC.

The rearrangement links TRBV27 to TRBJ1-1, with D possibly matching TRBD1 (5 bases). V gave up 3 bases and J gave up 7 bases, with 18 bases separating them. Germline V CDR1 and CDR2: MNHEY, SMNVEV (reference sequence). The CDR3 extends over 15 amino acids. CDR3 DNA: TGTGCCAGCAGTTTCCTCCCCGAGACAGAAAATGAAGCTTTCTTT. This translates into CASSFLPETENEAFF.

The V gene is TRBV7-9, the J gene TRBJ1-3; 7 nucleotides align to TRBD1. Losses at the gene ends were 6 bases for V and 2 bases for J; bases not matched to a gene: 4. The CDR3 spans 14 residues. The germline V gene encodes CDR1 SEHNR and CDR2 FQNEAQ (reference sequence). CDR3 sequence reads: CASRPGQPGNTIYF. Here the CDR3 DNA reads TGTGCCAGCAGACCGGGACAGCCTGGAAACACCATATATTTT.

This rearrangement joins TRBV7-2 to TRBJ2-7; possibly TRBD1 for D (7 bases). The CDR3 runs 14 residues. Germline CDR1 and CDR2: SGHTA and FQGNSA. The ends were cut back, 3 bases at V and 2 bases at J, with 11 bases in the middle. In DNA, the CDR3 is TGTGCCAGCAGCTTTCCAGGGGGGACCTACGAGCAGTACTTC. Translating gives CASSFPGGTYEQYF.

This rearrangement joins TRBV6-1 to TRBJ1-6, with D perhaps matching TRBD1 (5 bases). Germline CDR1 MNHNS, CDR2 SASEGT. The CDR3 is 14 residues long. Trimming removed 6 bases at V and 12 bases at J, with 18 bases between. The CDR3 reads CASSSRSGGGPLHF. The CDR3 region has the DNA TGTGCCAGCAGCAGCCGGTCCGGGGGGGGACCCCTCCACTTT.

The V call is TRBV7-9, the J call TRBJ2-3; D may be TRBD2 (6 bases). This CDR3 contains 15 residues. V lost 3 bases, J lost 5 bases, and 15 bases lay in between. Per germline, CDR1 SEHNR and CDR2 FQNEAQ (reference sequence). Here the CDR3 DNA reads TGTGCCAGCAGCTTCGCGTTCCTAGCGATAGATACGCAGTATTTT. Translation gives CASSFAFLAIDTQYF.

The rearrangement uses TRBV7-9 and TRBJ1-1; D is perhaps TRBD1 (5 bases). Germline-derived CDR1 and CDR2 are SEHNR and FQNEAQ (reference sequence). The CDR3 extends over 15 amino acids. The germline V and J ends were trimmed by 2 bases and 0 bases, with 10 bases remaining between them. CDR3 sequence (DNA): TGTGCCAGCAGCTTAAGCGGGACGGTGAACACTGAAGCTTTCTTT. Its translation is CASSLSGTVNTEAFF. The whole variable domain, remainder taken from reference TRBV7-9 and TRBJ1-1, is DTGVSQNPRHKITKRGQNVTFRCDPISEHNRLYWYRQTLGQGPEFLTYFQNEAQLEKSRLLSDRFSAERPKGSFSTLEIQRTEQGDSAMYLCASSLSGTVNTEAFFGQGTRLTVV.

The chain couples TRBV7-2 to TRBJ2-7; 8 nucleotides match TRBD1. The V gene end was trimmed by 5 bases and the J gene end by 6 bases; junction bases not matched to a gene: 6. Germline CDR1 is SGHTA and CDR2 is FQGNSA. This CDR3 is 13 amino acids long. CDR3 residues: CASSLTGAGEQYF. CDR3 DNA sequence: TGTGCCAGCAGCCTGACAGGGGCGGGCGAGCAGTACTTC.

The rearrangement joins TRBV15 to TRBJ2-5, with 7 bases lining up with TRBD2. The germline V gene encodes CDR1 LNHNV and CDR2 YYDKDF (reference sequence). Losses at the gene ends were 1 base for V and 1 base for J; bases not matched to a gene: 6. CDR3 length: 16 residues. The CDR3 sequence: CATSRGGAGSQETQYF. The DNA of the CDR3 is TGTGCCACCAGCAGAGGAGGAGCGGGGAGCCAAGAGACCCAGTACTTC.

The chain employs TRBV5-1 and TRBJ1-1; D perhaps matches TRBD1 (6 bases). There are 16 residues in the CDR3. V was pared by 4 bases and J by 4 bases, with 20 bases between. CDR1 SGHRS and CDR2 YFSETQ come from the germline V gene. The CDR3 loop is CASSPTMGAKGTEAFF. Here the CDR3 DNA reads TGCGCCAGCAGCCCGACGATGGGGGCGAAGGGCACTGAAGCTTTCTTT.

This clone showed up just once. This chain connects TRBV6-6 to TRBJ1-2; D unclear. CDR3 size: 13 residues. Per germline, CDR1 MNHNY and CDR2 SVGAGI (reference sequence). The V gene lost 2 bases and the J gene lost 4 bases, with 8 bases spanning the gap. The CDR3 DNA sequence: TGTGCCAGCAGTTACGGCGGGGTCTATGGCTACACCTTC. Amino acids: CASSYGGVYGYTF.

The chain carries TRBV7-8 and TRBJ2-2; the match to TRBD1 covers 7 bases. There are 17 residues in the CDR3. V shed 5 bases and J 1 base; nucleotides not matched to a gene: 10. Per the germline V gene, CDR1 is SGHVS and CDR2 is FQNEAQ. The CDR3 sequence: CASSPAGRTGNTGELFF. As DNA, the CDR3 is TGTGCCAGCAGCCCCGCGGGCAGGACAGGGAACACCGGGGAGCTGTTTTTT.

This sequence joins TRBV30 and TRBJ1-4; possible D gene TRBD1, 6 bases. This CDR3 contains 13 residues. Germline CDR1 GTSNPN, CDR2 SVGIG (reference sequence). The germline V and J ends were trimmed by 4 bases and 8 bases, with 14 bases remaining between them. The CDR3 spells CAWNQGPGEKLFF. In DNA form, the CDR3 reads TGTGCCTGGAACCAGGGGCCGGGGGAAAAACTGTTTTTT.

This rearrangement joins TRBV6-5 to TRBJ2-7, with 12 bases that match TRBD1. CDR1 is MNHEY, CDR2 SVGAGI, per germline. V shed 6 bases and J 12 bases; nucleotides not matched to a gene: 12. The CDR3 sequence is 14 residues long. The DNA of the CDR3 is TGTGCCAGCAGCCCTACCCGGGACAGGGGGCAGGTGTACTTC. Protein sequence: CASSPTRDRGQVYF.

This CDR3 reads CASREGQGAAGELFF. The DNA of the CDR3 is TGCGCCAGCAGGGAGGGACAGGGGGCGGCCGGGGAGCTGTTTTTT. V and J are TRBV4-1 and TRBJ2-2; TRBD1 matches 12 bases. J lost 6 bases, V lost 6 bases, and 5 bases had no gene match. Germline V CDR1 and CDR2: MGHRA, YSYEKL. CDR3 length equals 15 residues.

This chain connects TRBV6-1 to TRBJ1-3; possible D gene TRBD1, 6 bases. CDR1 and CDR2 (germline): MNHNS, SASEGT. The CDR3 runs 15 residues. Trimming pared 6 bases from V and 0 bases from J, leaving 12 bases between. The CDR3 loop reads CASRRDRISGNTIYF. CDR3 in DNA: TGTGCCAGCAGACGCGACAGGATCTCTGGAAACACCATATATTTT.

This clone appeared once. The CDR3 reads CASSLTPHEQFF. As DNA, the CDR3 is TGCGCCAGCAGCTTGACTCCGCATGAGCAGTTCTTC. This chain connects TRBV5-1 to TRBJ2-1; the D is unclear. The length of the CDR3 is 12 residues. Germline V gene data show CDR1 as SGHRS and CDR2 as YFSETQ. Trimming took 1 base from V and 8 from J, leaving 7 bases between them. The full variable domain, rest sourced from reference TRBV5-1 and TRBJ2-1, is KAGVTQTPRYLIKTRGQQVTLSCSPISGHRSVSWYQQTPGQGLQFLFEYFSETQRNKGNFPGRFSGRQFSNSRSEMNVSTLELGDSALYLCASSLTPHEQFFGPGTRLTVL.

The CDR3, as DNA: TGTGCCAGCGGGGCAGGAGCTAATTCACCCCTCCACTTT. Residues: CASGAGANSPLHF. J is TRBJ1-6 and V is TRBV7-6; the D gene is possibly TRBD1 (5 bases). The CDR3 is 13 residues long. Germline loops: CDR1 SGHVS, CDR2 FNYEAQ. V lost 8 bases and J lost 6, with 11 bases in between.

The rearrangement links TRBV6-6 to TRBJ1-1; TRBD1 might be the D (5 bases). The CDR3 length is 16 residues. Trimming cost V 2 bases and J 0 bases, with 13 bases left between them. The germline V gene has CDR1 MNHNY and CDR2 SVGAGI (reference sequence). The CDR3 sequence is CASSYGVQVVNTEAFF. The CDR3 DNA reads TGTGCCAGCAGTTACGGCGTACAGGTGGTGAACACTGAAGCTTTCTTT.

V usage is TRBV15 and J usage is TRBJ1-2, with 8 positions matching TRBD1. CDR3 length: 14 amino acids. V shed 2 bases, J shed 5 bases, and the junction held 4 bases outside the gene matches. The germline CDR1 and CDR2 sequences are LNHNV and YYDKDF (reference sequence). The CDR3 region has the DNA TGTGCCACCAGCAGACCGGGACAGGTTTATGGCTACACCTTC. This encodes CATSRPGQVYGYTF.

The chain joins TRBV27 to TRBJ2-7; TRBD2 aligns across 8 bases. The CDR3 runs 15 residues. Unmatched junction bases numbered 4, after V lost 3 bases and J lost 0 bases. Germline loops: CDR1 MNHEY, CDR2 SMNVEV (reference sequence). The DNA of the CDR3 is TGTGCCAGCAGTTTCGGGGGGGCCCGCTCCTACGAGCAGTACTTC. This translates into CASSFGGARSYEQYF.

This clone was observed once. CDR3 in DNA: TGCAGCGTTGGACGGAACTCTGGAAACACCATATATTTT. Translating gives CSVGRNSGNTIYF. V usage is TRBV29-1 and J usage is TRBJ1-3; D uncertain. V lost 4 bases and J 0 bases, leaving 7 bases between the germline ends. The CDR3 is made up of 13 amino acids. The germline V gene encodes CDR1 SQVTM and CDR2 ANQGSEA.

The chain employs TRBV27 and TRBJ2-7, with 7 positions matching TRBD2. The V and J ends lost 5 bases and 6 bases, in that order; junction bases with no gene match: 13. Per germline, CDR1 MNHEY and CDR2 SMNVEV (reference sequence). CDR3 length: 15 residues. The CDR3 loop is CASSALGGRRPEQYF. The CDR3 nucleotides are TGTGCCAGCAGTGCCCTCGGGGGGAGGAGGCCCGAGCAGTACTTC.

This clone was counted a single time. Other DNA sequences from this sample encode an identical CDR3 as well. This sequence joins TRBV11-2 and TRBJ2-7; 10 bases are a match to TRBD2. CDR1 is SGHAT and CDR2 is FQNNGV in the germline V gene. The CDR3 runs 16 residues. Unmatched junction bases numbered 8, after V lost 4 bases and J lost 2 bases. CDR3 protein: CASSSPTSGVPYEQYF. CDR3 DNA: TGTGCCAGCAGCTCTCCAACTAGCGGGGTACCCTACGAGCAGTACTTC.

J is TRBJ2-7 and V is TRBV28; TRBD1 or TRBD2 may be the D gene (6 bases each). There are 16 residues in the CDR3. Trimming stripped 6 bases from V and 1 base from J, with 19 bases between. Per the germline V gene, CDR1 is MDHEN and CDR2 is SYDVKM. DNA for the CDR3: TGTGCCAGCAGCCCTGTTAGGGGGGTAGGGTCCTACGAGCAGTACTTC. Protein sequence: CASSPVRGVGSYEQYF.

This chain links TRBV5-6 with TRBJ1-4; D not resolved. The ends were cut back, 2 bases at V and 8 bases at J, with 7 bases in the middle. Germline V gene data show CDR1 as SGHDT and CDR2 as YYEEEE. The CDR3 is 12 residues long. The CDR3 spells CASSLSPEKLFF. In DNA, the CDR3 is TGTGCCAGCAGCTTAAGCCCCGAAAAACTGTTTTTT.

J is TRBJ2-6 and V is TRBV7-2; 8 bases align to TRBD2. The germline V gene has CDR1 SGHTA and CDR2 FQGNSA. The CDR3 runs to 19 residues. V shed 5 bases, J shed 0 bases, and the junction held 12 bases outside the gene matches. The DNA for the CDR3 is TGTGCCAGCAGCATAGACGAGCGGGGGCTTTTCTCTGGGGCCAACGTCCTGACTTTC. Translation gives CASSIDERGLFSGANVLTF.

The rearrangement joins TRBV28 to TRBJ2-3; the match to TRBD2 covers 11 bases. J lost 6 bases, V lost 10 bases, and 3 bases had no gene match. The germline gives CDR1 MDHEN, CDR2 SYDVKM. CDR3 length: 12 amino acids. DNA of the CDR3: TGTGCCACTCGGACTAGCGGGGATACGCAGTATTTT. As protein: CATRTSGDTQYF.

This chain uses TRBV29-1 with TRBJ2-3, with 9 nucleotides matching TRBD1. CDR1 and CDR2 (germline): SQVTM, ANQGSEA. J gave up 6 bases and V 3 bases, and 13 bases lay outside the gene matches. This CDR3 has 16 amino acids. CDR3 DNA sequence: TGCAGCGTTGATCGGATCGCCGGGACAGGGTTGGATACGCAGTATTTT. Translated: CSVDRIAGTGLDTQYF.

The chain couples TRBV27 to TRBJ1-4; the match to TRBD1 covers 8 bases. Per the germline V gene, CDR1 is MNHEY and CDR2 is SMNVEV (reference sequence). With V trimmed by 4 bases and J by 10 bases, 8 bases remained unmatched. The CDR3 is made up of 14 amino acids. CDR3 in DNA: TGTGCCAGCAGTTCCGGACAGGGATCTCGAAAACTGTTTTTT. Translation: CASSSGQGSRKLFF. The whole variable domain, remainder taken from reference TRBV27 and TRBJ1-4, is EAQVTQNPRYLITVTGKKLTVTCSQNMNHEYMSWYRQDPGLGLRQIYYSMNVEVTDKGDVPEGYKVSRKEKRNFPLILESPSPNQTSLYFCASSSGQGSRKLFFGSGTQLSVL.

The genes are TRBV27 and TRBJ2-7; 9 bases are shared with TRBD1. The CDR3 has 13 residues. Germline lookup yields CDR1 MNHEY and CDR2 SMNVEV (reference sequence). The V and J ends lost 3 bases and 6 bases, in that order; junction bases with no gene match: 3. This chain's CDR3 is CASSLGQGGEQYF. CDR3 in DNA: TGTGCCAGCAGTTTGGGACAGGGCGGCGAGCAGTACTTC.